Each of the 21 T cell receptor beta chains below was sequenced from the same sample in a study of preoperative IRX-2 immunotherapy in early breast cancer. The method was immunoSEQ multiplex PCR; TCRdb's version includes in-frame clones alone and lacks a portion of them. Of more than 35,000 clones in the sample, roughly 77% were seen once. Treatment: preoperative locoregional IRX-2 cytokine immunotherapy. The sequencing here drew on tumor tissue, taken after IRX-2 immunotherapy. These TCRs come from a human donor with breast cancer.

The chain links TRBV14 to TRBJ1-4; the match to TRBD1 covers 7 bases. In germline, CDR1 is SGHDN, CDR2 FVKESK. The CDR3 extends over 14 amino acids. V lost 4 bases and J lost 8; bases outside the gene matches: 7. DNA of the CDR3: TGTGCCAGCAGCCTCCGGACAGGCCCGGAAAAACTGTTTTTT. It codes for CASSLRTGPEKLFF.

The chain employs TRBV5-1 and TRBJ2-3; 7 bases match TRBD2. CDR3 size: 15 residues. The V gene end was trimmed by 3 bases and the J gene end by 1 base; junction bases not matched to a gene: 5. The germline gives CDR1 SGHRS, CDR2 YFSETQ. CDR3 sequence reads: CASSSPAGRTDTQYF. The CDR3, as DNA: TGCGCCAGCAGCTCTCCAGCGGGGCGCACAGATACGCAGTATTTT.

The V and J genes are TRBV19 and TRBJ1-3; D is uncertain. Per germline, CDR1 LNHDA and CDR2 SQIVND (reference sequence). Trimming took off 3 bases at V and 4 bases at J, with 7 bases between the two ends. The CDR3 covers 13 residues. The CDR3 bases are TGTGCCAGTAGTATTATAGGAGGAAACACCATATATTTT. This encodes CASSIIGGNTIYF.

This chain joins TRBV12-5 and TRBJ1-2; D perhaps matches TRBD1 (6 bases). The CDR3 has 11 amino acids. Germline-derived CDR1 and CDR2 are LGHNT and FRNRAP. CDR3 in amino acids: CASTGRYGYTF. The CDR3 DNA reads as TGTGCCAGCACAGGGAGATATGGCTACACCTTC.

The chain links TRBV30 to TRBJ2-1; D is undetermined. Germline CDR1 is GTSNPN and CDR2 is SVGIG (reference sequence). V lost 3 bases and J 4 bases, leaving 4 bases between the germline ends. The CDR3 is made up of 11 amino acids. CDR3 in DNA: TGTGCCTGGAGAGGTTACAATGAGCAGTTCTTC. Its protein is CAWRGYNEQFF.

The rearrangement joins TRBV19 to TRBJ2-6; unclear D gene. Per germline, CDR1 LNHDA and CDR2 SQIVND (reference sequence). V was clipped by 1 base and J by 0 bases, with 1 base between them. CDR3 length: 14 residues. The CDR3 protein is CASSIASGANVLTF. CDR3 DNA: TGTGCCAGTAGTATAGCCTCTGGGGCCAACGTCCTGACTTTC.

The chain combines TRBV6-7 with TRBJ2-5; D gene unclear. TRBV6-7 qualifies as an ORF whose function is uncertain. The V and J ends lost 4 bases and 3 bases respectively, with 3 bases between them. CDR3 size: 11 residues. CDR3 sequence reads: CASSSEETQYF. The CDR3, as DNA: TGTGCCAGCAGTTCGGAAGAGACCCAGTACTTC.

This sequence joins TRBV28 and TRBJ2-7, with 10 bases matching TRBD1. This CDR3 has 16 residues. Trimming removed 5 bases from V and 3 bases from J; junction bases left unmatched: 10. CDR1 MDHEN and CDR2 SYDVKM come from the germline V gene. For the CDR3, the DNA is TGTGCCAGCAGTGGAGTCGGGACAGGGGCTTTCTACGAGCAGTACTTC. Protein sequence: CASSGVGTGAFYEQYF.

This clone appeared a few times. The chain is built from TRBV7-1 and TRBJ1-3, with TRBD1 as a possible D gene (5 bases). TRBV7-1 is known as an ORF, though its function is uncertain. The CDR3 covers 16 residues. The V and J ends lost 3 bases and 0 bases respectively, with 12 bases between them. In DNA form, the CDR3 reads TGTGCCAGCAGCTCCTCAGGGAGAGGCTCTGGAAACACCATATATTTT. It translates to CASSSSGRGSGNTIYF.

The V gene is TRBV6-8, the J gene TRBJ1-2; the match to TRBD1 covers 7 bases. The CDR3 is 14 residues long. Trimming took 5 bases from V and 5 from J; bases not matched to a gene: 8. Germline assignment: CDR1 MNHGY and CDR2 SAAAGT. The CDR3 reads CASSDRAQGYGYTF. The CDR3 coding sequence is TGTGCCAGCAGTGATAGGGCACAGGGGTATGGCTACACCTTC.

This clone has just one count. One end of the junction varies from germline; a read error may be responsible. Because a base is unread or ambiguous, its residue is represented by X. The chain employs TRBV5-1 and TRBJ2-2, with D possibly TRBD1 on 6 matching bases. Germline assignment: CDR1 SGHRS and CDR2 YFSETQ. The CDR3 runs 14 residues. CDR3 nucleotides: TGCGCCAGCGGAGGACAGATGAACACCGGGGAGCYGTTTTTT. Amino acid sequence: CASGGQMNTGEXFF.

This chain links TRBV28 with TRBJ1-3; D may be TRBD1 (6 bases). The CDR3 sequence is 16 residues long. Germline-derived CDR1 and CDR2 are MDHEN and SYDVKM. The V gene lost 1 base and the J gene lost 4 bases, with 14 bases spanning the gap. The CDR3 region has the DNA TGTGCCAGCAGTTTATATCCAGGGGACGGGGGAAACACCATATATTTT. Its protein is CASSLYPGDGGNTIYF.

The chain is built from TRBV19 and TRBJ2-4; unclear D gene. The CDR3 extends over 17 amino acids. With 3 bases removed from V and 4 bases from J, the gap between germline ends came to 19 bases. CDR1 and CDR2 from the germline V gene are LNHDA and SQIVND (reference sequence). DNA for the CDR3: TGTGCCAGTAGTATGCGGACCCAACAACGCGTGAAAAACATTCAGTACTTC. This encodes CASSMRTQQRVKNIQYF.

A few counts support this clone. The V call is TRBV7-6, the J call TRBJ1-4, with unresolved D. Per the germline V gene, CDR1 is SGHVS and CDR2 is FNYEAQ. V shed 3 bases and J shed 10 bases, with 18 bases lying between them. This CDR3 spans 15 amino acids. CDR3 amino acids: CASSFGSQVLGKLFF. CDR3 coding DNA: TGTGCCAGCAGCTTCGGTTCCCAGGTATTGGGAAAACTGTTTTTT.

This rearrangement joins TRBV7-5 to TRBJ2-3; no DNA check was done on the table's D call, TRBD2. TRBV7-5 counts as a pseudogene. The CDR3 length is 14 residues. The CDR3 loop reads CASSLNGREDTQYF. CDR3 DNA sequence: TGTGCCAGCAGCTTAAACGGGAGGGAAGATACGCAGTATTTT.

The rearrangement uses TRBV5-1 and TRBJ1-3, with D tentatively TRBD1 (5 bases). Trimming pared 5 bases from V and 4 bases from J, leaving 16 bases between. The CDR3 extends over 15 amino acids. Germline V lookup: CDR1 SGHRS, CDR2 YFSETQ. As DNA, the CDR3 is TGCGCCAGCAGTGCGGCTGGGGCAGGAGGAAACACCATATATTTT. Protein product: CASSAAGAGGNTIYF. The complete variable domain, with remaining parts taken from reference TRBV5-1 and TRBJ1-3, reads KAGVTQTPRYLIKTRGQQVTLSCSPISGHRSVSWYQQTPGQGLQFLFEYFSETQRNKGNFPGRFSGRQFSNSRSEMNVSTLELGDSALYLCASSAAGAGGNTIYFGEGSWLTVV.

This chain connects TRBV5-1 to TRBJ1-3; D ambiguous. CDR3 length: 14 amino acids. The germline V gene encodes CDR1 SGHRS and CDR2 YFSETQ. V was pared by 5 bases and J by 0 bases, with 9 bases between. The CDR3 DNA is TGCGCCAGCAGTCCATCTCACTCTGGAAACACCATATATTTT. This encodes CASSPSHSGNTIYF.

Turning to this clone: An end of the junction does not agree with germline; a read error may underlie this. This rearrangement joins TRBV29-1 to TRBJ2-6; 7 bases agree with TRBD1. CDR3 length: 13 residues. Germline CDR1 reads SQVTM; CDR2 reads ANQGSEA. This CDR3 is CSVEDLEGGSAFF. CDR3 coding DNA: TGCAGCGTTGAAGATCTTGAAGGGGGCTCGGCCTTTTTC.

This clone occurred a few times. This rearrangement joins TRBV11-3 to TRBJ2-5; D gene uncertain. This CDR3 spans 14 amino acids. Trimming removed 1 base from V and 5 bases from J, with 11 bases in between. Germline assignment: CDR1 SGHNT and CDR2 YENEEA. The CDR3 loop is CASSLGDTVETQYF. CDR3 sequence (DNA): TGTGCCAGCAGCTTAGGGGATACGGTGGAGACCCAGTACTTC.

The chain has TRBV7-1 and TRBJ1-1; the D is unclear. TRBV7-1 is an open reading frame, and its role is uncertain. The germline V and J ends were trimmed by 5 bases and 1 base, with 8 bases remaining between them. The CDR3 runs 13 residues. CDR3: CASSVQGNTEAFF. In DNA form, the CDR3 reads TGTGCCAGCAGCGTACAAGGGAACACTGAAGCTTTCTTT.

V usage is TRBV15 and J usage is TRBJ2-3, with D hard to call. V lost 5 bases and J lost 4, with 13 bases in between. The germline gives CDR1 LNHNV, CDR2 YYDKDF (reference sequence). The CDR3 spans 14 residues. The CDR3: CATSFPARADTQYF. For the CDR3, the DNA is TGTGCCACCAGCTTTCCAGCTAGGGCAGATACGCAGTATTTT.